The clone carrying this T cell receptor (beta chain) was counted once. The CDR3 covers 14 residues. V shed 6 bases and J shed 4 bases, with 15 bases lying between them. CDR1 is SGHRS and CDR2 is YFSETQ in the germline V gene. The record originates from a study of technical replicates of blood from a few donors. Profiled with immunoSEQ multiplex PCR; TCRdb holds only in-frame clones, not every one. The data hold 80,000 or so clones, with under 99% observed a single time. The sample comprised T cells isolated from PBMCs. The origin of this receptor is a human donor in good health. The chain is built from TRBV5-1 and TRBJ2-3; D is possibly TRBD2 (5 bases). The CDR3, as DNA: TGCGCCAGCATACGGGGAATAGCTCCAGATACGCAGTATTTT. It encodes CASIRGIAPDTQYF.